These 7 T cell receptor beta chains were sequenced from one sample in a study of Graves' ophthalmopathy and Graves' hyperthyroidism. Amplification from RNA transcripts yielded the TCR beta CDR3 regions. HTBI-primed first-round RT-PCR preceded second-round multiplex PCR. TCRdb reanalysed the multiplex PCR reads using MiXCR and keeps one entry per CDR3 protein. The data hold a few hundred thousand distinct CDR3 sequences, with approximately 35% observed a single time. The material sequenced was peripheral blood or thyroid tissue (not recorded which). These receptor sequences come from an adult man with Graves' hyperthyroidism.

In nucleotides, the CDR3 is TGTGCCAGTAGTATAGGTCTTTACTCTGGAAACACCATATATTTT. Translation gives CASSIGLYSGNTIYF. This chain joins TRBV19 and TRBJ1-3; no clear D gene. The V gene's germline CDR1 is LNHDA and CDR2 SQIVND (reference sequence). The CDR3 totals 15 residues. Trimming took off 1 base at V and 0 bases at J, with 7 bases between the two ends.

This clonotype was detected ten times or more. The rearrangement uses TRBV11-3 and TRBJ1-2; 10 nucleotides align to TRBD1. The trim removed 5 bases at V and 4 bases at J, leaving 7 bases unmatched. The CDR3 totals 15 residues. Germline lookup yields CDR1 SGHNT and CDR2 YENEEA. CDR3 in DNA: TGTGCCAGCAGCGTTGGGACAGGGGATGGCTATGGCTACACCTTC. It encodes CASSVGTGDGYGYTF.

Here the CDR3 reads CSVGQGEAHSGYEQYF. CDR3 DNA sequence: TGCAGCGTCGGACAGGGTGAAGCCCATTCGGGATACGAGCAGTACTTC. The genes are TRBV29-1 and TRBJ2-7; 8 bases agree with TRBD1. Losses at the gene ends were 6 bases for V and 4 bases for J; bases not matched to a gene: 17. CDR1 and CDR2 (germline): SQVTM, ANQGSEA. This CDR3 is built from 16 residues.

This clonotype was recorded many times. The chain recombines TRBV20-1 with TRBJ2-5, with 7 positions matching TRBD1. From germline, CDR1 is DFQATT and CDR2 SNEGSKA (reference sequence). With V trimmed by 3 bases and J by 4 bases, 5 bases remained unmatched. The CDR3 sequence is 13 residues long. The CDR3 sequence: CSARTGRGETQYF. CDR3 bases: TGCAGTGCTAGGACAGGGCGAGGAGAGACCCAGTACTTC.

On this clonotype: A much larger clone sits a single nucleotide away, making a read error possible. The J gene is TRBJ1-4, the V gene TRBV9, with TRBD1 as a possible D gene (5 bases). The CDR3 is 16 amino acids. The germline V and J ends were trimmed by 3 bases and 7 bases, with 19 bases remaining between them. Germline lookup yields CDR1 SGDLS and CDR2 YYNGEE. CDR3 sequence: CASSDPDGDGGEKLFF. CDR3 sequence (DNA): TGTGCCAGCAGCGACCCCGACGGGGACGGTGGTGAAAAACTGTTTTTT.

CDR3 loop: CASSLDPRAGEQFF. CDR3 coding DNA: TGTGCCAGCAGCTTGGATCCGAGGGCAGGGGAGCAGTTCTTC. This chain joins TRBV7-2 and TRBJ2-7; D could derive from TRBD1 or TRBD2 (5 bases each). The better agreement between TRBJ2-1 and the DNA end casts doubt on the J call. CDR3 length: 14 amino acids. Germline V gives CDR1 SGHTA, CDR2 FQGNSA.

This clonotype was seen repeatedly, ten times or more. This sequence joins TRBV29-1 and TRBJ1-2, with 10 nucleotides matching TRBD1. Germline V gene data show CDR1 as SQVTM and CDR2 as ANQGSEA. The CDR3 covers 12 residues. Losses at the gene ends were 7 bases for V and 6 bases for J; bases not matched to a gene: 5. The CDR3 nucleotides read TGCAGCGGGGACAGGGGCAGTCATGGCTACACCTTC. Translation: CSGDRGSHGYTF.